The 10 T cell receptor beta chains in this list originate from one sample, sequenced in a study of T cell responses to AZD1222 COVID-19 vaccine. The method was immunoSEQ multiplex PCR; TCRdb's version includes in-frame clones alone and lacks a portion of them. The sample has around 90,000 clones; roughly 90% are singletons. The sequenced sample was peripheral blood, obtained on day 0 of AZD1222 vaccination. These receptor sequences come from an adult in good health.

CDR3 in amino acids: CASSEGAPSSYNSPLHF. Here the CDR3 DNA reads TGCGCCAGCAGTGAGGGGGCCCCGAGCTCCTATAATTCACCCCTCCACTTT. The chain joins TRBV10-2 to TRBJ1-6, with D possibly TRBD1 on 5 matching bases. V was cut by 2 bases and J by 0 bases, with 11 bases left in between. The germline V gene encodes CDR1 WSHSY and CDR2 SAAADI. There are 17 residues in the CDR3.

The J gene is TRBJ1-2, the V gene TRBV19, with TRBD1 matching 7 bases. Per the germline V gene, CDR1 is LNHDA and CDR2 is SQIVND (reference sequence). This CDR3 has 16 amino acids. V was clipped by 3 bases and J by 6 bases; unmatched bases: 13. The CDR3 loop is CASSIRRPGTEDGYTF. The CDR3 coding sequence is TGTGCCAGTAGTATTCGCCGACCCGGGACAGAGGATGGCTACACCTTC.

The genes are TRBV29-1 and TRBJ2-7; D ambiguous. Looked up from germline, CDR1 is SQVTM and CDR2 is ANQGSEA. The length of the CDR3 is 10 residues. With 4 bases removed from V and 3 bases from J, the gap between germline ends came to 4 bases. CDR3 residues: CSVADYEQYF. CDR3 coding DNA: TGCAGCGTTGCAGACTACGAGCAGTACTTC.

This chain connects TRBV7-9 to TRBJ2-5, with D tentatively TRBD2 (6 bases). This CDR3 comprises 14 residues. Germline V gives CDR1 SEHNR, CDR2 FQNEAQ (reference sequence). The V end was cut by 3 bases, the J end by 2 bases, with 10 bases between. The CDR3 loop reads CASSLDSGQETQYF. The DNA for the CDR3 is TGTGCCAGCAGCTTGGATAGCGGACAAGAGACCCAGTACTTC.

The J gene is TRBJ1-1, the V gene TRBV4-2; tentative D call: TRBD1 (5 bases). The CDR3 extends over 16 amino acids. CDR1 is LGHNA and CDR2 is YNFKEQ in the germline V gene. V was trimmed by 0 bases and J by 12 bases, leaving 23 bases between them. In nucleotides, the CDR3 is TGTGCCAGCAGCCAAGAACCCCGACAGCCATTGGCCGTGACTTTCTTT. Amino acid sequence: CASSQEPRQPLAVTFF.

The V and J genes are TRBV2 and TRBJ1-2; D perhaps matches TRBD1 (6 bases). Trimming cost V 11 bases and J 7 bases, with 20 bases left between them. CDR1 is SNHLY, CDR2 FYNNEI, per germline. CDR3 length equals 13 residues. The CDR3 protein is CAGSAAKGGGYTF. Written as DNA, the CDR3 is TGTGCCGGGTCCGCGGCCAAGGGGGGTGGCTACACCTTC.

The V and J genes are TRBV10-2 and TRBJ1-5; D uncertain. The CDR3 is 14 amino acids. Germline V gene sequence: CDR1 WSHSY, CDR2 SAAADI. With 1 base removed from V and 2 bases from J, the gap between germline ends came to 6 bases. The CDR3 DNA follows: TGCGCCAGCAGTGAGTTTTGGGGCAATCAGCCCCAGCATTTT. As protein: CASSEFWGNQPQHF.

This chain uses TRBV9 with TRBJ1-6; D is ambiguous. V shed 0 bases and J shed 7 bases, with 5 bases lying between them. CDR1 and CDR2 (germline): SGDLS, YYNGEE. This CDR3 is 13 amino acids long. CDR3 region: CASSVEINSPLHF. In DNA, the CDR3 is TGTGCCAGCAGCGTAGAAATCAATTCACCCCTCCACTTT. Together with reference TRBV9 and TRBJ1-6, the CDR3 gives the full variable domain: DSGVTQTPKHLITATGQRVTLRCSPRSGDLSVYWYQQSLDQGLQFLIQYYNGEERAKGNILERFSAQQFPDLHSELNLSSLELGDSALYFCASSVEINSPLHFGNGTRLTVT.

V usage is TRBV5-1 and J usage is TRBJ1-3; D is uncertain. The CDR3 contains 14 residues. V was shortened by 0 bases and J by 4 bases, with 8 bases between the two germline ends. The V gene's germline CDR1 is SGHRS and CDR2 YFSETQ. CDR3 residues: CASSLADGGNTIYF. The CDR3 DNA sequence: TGCGCCAGCAGCTTGGCCGACGGAGGAAACACCATATATTTT. The full variable domain, completed using reference TRBV5-1 and TRBJ1-3, is KAGVTQTPRYLIKTRGQQVTLSCSPISGHRSVSWYQQTPGQGLQFLFEYFSETQRNKGNFPGRFSGRQFSNSRSEMNVSTLELGDSALYLCASSLADGGNTIYFGEGSWLTVV.

CDR3 in amino acids: CASSPRWTGLDTEAFF. For the CDR3, the DNA is TGTGCCAGCAGCCCCCGTTGGACAGGGTTGGACACTGAAGCTTTCTTT. The chain combines TRBV3-1 (or the pseudogene TRBV3-2) with TRBJ1-1; 8 bases map to TRBD1. Germline CDR1 LGHDT, CDR2 YNNKEL (reference sequence). The CDR3 runs to 16 residues. V dropped 4 bases and J dropped 3; count of bases not matched to a gene: 10.